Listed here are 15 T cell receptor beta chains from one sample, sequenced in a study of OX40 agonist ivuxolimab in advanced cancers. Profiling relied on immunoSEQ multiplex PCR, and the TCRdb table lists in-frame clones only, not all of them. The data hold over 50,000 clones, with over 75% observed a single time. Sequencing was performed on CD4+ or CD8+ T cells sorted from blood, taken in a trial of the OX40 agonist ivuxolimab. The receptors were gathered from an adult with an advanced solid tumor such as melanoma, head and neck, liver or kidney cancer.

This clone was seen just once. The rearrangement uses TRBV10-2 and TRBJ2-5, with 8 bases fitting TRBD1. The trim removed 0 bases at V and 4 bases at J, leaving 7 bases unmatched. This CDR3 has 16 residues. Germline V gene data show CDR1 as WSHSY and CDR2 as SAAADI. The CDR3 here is CASSESDRGYLETQYF. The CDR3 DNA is TGCGCCAGCAGTGAGTCCGACAGGGGCTACTTAGAGACCCAGTACTTC.

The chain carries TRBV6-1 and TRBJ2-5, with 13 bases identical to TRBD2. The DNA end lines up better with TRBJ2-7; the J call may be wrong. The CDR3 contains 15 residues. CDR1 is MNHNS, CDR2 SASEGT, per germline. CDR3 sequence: CASSEGTSGSYEQYF. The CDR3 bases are TGTGCCAGCAGTGAAGGGACTAGCGGGAGCTACGAGCAGTACTTC.

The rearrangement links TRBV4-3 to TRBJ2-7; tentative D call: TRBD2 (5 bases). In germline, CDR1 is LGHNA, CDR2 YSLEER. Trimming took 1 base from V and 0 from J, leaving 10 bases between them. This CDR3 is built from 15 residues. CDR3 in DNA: TGCGCCAGCAGCCAAGGGGTGGGGAGCTCCTACGAGCAGTACTTC. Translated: CASSQGVGSSYEQYF.

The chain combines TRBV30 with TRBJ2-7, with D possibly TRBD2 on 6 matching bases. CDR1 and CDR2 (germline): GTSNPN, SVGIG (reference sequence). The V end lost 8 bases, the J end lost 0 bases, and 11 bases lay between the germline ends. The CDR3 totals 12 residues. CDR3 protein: CARRDSSYEQYF. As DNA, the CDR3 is TGTGCCCGTCGGGACTCCTCCTACGAGCAGTACTTC.

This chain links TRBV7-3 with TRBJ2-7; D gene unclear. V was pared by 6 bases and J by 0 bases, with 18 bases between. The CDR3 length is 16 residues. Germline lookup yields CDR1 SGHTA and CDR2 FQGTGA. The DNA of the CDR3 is TGTGCCAGCAGATCAGAAGCTCCCAGGAGCTCCTACGAGCAGTACTTC. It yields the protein CASRSEAPRSSYEQYF.

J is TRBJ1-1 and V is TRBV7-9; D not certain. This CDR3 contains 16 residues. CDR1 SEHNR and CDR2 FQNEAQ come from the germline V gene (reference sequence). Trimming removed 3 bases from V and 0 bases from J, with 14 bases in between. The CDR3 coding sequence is TGTGCCAGCAGCTTTCCCACAGCCACTATGAACACTGAAGCTTTCTTT. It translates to CASSFPTATMNTEAFF.

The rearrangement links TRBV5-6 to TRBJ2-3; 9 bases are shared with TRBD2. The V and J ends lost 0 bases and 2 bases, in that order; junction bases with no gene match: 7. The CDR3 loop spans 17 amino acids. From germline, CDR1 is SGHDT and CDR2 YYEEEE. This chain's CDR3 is CASSLGLAGIFTDTQYF. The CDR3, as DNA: TGTGCCAGCAGCTTGGGGCTAGCGGGAATCTTCACAGATACGCAGTATTTT.

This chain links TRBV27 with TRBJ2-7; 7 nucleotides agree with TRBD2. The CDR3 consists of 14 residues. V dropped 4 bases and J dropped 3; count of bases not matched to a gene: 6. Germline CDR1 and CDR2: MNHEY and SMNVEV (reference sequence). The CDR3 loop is CASSSWTSRYEQYF. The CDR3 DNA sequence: TGTGCCAGCAGTTCCTGGACTAGTCGCTACGAGCAGTACTTC.

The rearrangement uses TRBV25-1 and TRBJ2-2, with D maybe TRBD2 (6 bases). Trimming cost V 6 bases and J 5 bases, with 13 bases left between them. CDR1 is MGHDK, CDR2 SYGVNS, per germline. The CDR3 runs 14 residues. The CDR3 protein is CASSPGSWTGELFF. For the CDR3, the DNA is TGTGCCAGCAGCCCCGGGAGTTGGACCGGGGAGCTGTTTTTT.

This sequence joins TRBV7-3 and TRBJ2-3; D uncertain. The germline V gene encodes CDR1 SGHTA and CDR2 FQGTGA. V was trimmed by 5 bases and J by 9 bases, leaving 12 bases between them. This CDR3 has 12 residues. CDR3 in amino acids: CASSVGLGTQYF. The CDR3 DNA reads TGTGCCAGCAGCGTCGGGTTAGGGACGCAGTATTTT.

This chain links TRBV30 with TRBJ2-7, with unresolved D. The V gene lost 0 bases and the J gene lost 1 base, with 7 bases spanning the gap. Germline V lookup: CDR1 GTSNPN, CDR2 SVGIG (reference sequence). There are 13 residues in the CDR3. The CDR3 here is CAWSVGRSYEQYF. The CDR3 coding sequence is TGTGCCTGGAGTGTTGGAAGGTCCTACGAGCAGTACTTC.

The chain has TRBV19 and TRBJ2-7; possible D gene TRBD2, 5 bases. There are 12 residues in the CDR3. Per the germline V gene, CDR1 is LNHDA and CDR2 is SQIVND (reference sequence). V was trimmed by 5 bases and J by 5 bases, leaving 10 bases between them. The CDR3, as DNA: TGTGCCAGTAGTCCAGAGGGAGACGAGCAGTACTTC. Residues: CASSPEGDEQYF.

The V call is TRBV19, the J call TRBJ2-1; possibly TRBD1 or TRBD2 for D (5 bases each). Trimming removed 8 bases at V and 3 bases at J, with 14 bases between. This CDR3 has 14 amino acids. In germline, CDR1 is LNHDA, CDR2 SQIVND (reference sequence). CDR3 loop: CASQQGALYNEQFF. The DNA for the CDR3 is TGTGCCAGTCAGCAGGGAGCGCTCTACAATGAGCAGTTCTTC.

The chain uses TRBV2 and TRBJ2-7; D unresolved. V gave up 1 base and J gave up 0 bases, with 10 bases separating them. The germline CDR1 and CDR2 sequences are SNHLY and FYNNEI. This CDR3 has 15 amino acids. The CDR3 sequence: CASSEGHFLSYEQYF. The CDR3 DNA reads TGTGCCAGCAGTGAAGGGCACTTCCTCTCCTACGAGCAGTACTTC.

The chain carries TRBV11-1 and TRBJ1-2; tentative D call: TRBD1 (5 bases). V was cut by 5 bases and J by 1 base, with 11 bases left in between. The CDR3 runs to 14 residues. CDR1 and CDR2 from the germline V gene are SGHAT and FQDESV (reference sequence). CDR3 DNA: TGTGCCAGCAGCCCCCCGGGGGATAACTATGGCTACACCTTC. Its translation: CASSPPGDNYGYTF.